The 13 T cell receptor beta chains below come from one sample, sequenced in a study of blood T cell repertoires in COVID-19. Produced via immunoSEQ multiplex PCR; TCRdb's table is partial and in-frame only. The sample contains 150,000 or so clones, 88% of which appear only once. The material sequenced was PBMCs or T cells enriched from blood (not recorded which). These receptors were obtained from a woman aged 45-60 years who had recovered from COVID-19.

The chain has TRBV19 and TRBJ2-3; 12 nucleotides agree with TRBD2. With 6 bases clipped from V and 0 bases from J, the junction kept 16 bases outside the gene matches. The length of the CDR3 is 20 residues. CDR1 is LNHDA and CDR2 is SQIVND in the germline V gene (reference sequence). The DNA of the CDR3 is TGTGCCAGTAGGACTAGCGGGGGAACGCCTTACCTTACTAGCACAGATACGCAGTATTTT. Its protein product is CASRTSGGTPYLTSTDTQYF.

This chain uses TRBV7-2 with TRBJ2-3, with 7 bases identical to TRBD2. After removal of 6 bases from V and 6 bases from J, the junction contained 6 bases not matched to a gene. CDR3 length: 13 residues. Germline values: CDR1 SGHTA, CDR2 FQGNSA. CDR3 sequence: CASRGVRGDTQYF. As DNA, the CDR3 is TGTGCCAGCAGGGGCGTGCGGGGGGATACGCAGTATTTT.

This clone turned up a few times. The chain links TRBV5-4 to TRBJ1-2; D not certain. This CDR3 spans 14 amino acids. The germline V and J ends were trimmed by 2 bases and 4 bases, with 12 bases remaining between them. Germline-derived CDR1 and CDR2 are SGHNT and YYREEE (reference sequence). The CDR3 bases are TGTGCCAGCAGCTTTGCGGGCATGGGCTATGGCTACACCTTC. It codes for CASSFAGMGYGYTF.

The CDR3 spells CASTSPGGYGYTF. CDR3 DNA sequence: TGTGCCAGCACCTCCCCCGGGGGCTATGGCTACACCTTC. The chain links TRBV6-6 to TRBJ1-2; a possible D gene is TRBD1 (5 bases). The CDR3 consists of 13 residues. CDR1 and CDR2 (germline): MNHNY, SVGAGI (reference sequence). Trimming removed 7 bases from V and 4 bases from J, with 13 bases in between.

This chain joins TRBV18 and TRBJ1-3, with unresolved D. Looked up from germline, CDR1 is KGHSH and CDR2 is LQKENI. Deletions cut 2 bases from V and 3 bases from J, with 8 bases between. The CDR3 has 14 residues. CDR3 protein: CASSPASGGNTIYF. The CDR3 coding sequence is TGTGCCAGCTCACCAGCCTCAGGTGGAAACACCATATATTTT.

In DNA, the CDR3 is TGTGCCAGTAGTATAAGGGGGACAGAATACTACGAGCAGTACTTC. Translating gives CASSIRGTEYYEQYF. J is TRBJ2-7 and V is TRBV19; 7 bases fit TRBD1. The germline V gene has CDR1 LNHDA and CDR2 SQIVND (reference sequence). With 2 bases clipped from V and 3 bases from J, the junction kept 7 bases outside the gene matches. The CDR3 runs to 15 residues.

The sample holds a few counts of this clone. The CDR3 DNA follows: TGTGCCAGCAGCGCCTCGGGGCAGCCCCAGCATTTT. Protein product: CASSASGQPQHF. This sequence joins TRBV2 and TRBJ1-5; unclear D gene. This CDR3 comprises 12 residues. Deletions cut 6 bases from V and 7 bases from J, with 10 bases between. Germline CDR1 and CDR2: SNHLY and FYNNEI.

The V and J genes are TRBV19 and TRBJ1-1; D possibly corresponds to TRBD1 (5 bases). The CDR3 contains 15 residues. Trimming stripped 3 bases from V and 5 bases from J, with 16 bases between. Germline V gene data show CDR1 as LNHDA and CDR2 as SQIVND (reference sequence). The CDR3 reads CASSMLSSGETEAFF. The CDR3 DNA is TGTGCCAGTAGTATGCTATCTTCGGGGGAAACTGAAGCTTTCTTT.

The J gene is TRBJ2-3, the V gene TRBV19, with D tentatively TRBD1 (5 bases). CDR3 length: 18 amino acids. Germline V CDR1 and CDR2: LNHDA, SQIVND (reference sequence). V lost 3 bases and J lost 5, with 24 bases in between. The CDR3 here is CASSIQKGAGYAQDTQYF. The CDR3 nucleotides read TGTGCCAGTAGTATTCAAAAAGGGGCAGGGTACGCACAAGATACGCAGTATTTT.

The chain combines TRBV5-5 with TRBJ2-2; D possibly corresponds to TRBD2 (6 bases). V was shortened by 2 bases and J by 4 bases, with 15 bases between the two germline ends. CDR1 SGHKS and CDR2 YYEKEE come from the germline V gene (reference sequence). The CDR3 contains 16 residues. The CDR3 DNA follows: TGTGCCAGCAGCTTTCTAGGACGGGGGTCCACCGGGGAGCTGTTTTTT. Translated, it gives CASSFLGRGSTGELFF.

CDR3: CASSPPGATEAFF. CDR3 bases: TGTGCCAGCTCACCACCGGGGGCCACTGAAGCTTTCTTT. The chain links TRBV18 to TRBJ1-1, with D possibly being TRBD1 (6 bases). Trimming removed 0 bases from V and 4 bases from J, with 6 bases in between. The CDR3 spans 13 residues. Germline CDR1 and CDR2: KGHSH and LQKENI.

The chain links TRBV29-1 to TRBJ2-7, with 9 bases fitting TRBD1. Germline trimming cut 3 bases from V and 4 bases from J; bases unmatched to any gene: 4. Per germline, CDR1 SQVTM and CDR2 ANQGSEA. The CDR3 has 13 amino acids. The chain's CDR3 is CSVEGQGGYEQYF. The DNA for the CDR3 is TGCAGCGTTGAGGGACAGGGTGGATACGAGCAGTACTTC.

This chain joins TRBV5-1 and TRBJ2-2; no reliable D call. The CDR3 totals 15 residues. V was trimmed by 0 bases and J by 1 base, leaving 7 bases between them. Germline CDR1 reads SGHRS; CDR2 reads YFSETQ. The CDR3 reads CASSLVPGNTGELFF. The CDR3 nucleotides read TGCGCCAGCAGCTTGGTCCCAGGGAACACCGGGGAGCTGTTTTTT.